In its sample, the clone carrying this T cell receptor (beta chain) was seen many times. Its antigen is undetermined. This specimen comes from a study of T-cell reconstitution after alpha-beta-depleted transplantation in children. The study's findings and limits: Expanded clones from the graft, numbering several hundred, reportedly supplied alpha-beta T cells about two months after transplant. A year had passed since transplant, and T-cell counts and diversity by then came mostly from newly produced T cells. Recipient T cells and thymic progenitors that survived gave rise to the high TCRbeta diversity observed at day 60 in some patients.

Unique molecular identifiers were incorporated during preparation of the TCRbeta library. MiXCR was run by TCRdb on the PCR reads, yielding one entry per CDR3 protein. The table includes 120,000 to 150,000 distinct CDR3 sequences, 8% to 10% detected once. This CDR3 contains 15 residues. Germline V gene sequence: CDR1 ENHRY, CDR2 SYGVKD. V was cut by 4 bases and J by 7 bases, with 20 bases left in between. The chain recombines TRBV10-3 with TRBJ2-7; TRBD1 is a possible D gene (6 bases). The receptor was derived from a female patient aged 2 to 10 who had a stem cell transplant for congenital amegakaryocytic thrombocytopenia, so the T cells may come from the graft donor. Sequencing used PBMCs, mostly from graft donor cells, obtained 180 days after TCRalphabeta/CD19-depleted stem cell transplant. The CDR3 sequence is CAISGTSTGPEEQYF. DNA of the CDR3: TGTGCCATCAGTGGAACATCCACAGGGCCCGAGGAGCAGTACTTC.